A selection of T cell receptor beta chains follows, all from one sample in a study of blood T cell repertoires in COVID-19. Profiled with immunoSEQ multiplex PCR; TCRdb holds only in-frame clones, not every one. The table includes hundreds of thousands of clones, around 90% detected once. The sequencing sample was made of peripheral blood. The receptors were sampled from a woman in her thirties or forties with COVID-19, enrolled during active disease. Each CDR3 is given with its conserved first and last residue. Fields, in order: J gene, V gene, clone size, D gene, CDR3 protein, CDR3 DNA. The D gene is left open where the match is weak. A clone size is listed for some rows: how often the clone was seen (once, few, many), or a class if it is expanded.

TRBJ1-5 TRBV30 once NA CAWSSGEAQPQHF TGTGCCTGGAGTTCGGGTGAAGCTCAGCCCCAGCATTTT
TRBJ1-2 TRBV7-2 once NA CASSLDGGVNYGYTF TGTGCCAGCAGCTTAGACGGAGGGGTTAACTATGGCTACACCTTC
TRBJ1-1 TRBV7-9 NA TRBD1 CASSLPAGGAFF TGTGCCAGCAGCTTACCGGCAGGGGGCGCTTTCTTT
TRBJ2-7 TRBV5-4 few TRBD2 CASSLAFDSGSSYEQYF TGTGCCAGCAGCTTGGCCTTCGACAGCGGGAGCTCCTACGAGCAGTACTTC
TRBJ2-4 TRBV19 NA NA CASSTWGQEAKNIQYF TGTGCCAGTAGTACCTGGGGCCAGGAGGCCAAAAACATTCAGTACTTC
TRBJ2-7 TRBV3-1/TRBV3-2 NA NA CASSSFYEQYF TGTGCCAGCAGCTCCTTCTACGAGCAGTACTTC
TRBJ2-3 TRBV10-3 NA NA CAISESGLSTDTQYF TGTGCCATCAGTGAGTCAGGACTTAGCACAGATACGCAGTATTTT
TRBJ2-1 TRBV15 NA TRBD1 CATSRAGTGPNEQFF TGTGCCACCAGCAGAGCCGGGACAGGGCCAAATGAGCAGTTCTTC
TRBJ2-2 TRBV7-8 NA NA CASSLANRGRTGELFF TGTGCCAGCAGCTTAGCGAATAGGGGTCGCACCGGGGAGCTGTTTTTT
TRBJ1-1 TRBV7-8 few NA CASSFTPQVSEAFF TGTGCCAGCAGCTTTACACCCCAGGTCTCTGAAGCTTTCTTT
TRBJ2-1 TRBV6-4 NA TRBD1 CASRTGTGGQQFF TGTGCCAGCAGAACCGGGACAGGGGGCCAGCAGTTCTTC
TRBJ1-1 TRBV7-2 once NA CASSLAVSRATEAFF TGTGCCAGCAGCTTAGCGGTATCCAGGGCCACTGAAGCTTTCTTT
TRBJ1-3 TRBV12-5 many NA CASWGVAGNTIYF TGTGCTAGCTGGGGGGTGGCTGGAAACACCATATATTTT
TRBJ2-3 TRBV5-1 NA TRBD2 CASSLAAGATDTQYF TGCGCCAGCAGCTTGGCGGCGGGAGCCACAGATACGCAGTATTTT
TRBJ2-7 TRBV27 NA NA CASSLLGGESYEQYF TGTGCCAGCAGTTTATTGGGGGGAGAAAGCTACGAGCAGTACTTC
TRBJ2-7 TRBV5-8 NA TRBD1 CASSYSWTGVSYEQYF TGTGCCAGCAGCTATTCGTGGACAGGGGTCTCCTACGAGCAGTACTTC
TRBJ2-1 TRBV4-3 NA NA CASSQDSASSYNEQFF TGCGCCAGCAGCCAAGATAGTGCCTCTTCCTACAATGAGCAGTTCTTC
TRBJ1-2 TRBV5-4 NA TRBD1 CASSLRGQSYGYTF TGTGCCAGCAGCTTGAGGGGGCAAAGCTATGGCTACACCTTC
TRBJ2-5 TRBV11-3 NA NA CASSLGGNSQETQYF TGTGCCAGCAGCTTAGGCGGGAACTCCCAAGAGACCCAGTACTTC
TRBJ2-7 TRBV5-5 NA TRBD1 CASSFSGQGAGEQYF TGTGCCAGCAGCTTTTCCGGACAGGGGGCAGGGGAGCAGTACTTC
TRBJ2-2 TRBV7-2 NA NA CASSFAVAQTGELFF TGTGCCAGCAGCTTCGCGGTCGCGCAAACCGGGGAGCTGTTTTTT
TRBJ1-1 TRBV6-2/TRBV6-3 once NA CASSSPWGLPDTEAFF TGTGCCAGCAGTTCCCCGTGGGGACTTCCTGACACTGAAGCTTTCTTT
TRBJ1-1 TRBV19 NA TRBD1 CASSETGRNTEAFF TGTGCCAGTAGCGAGACAGGGCGAAACACTGAAGCTTTCTTT
TRBJ1-1 TRBV11-1 NA NA CASSLERLKNTEAFF TGTGCCAGCAGCTTAGAGCGCTTAAAAAACACTGAAGCTTTCTTT
TRBJ1-1 TRBV3-1/TRBV3-2 NA NA CASSPRGMNTEAFF TGTGCCAGCAGCCCACGAGGTATGAACACTGAAGCTTTCTTT
TRBJ1-1 TRBV6-2/TRBV6-3 NA NA CASSSTGQGTEAFF TGTGCCAGCAGTTCGACCGGACAAGGGACTGAAGCTTTCTTT
TRBJ2-1 TRBV6-2/TRBV6-3 NA NA CASSATVTDYNEQFF TGTGCCAGCAGCGCGACAGTGACAGATTACAATGAGCAGTTCTTC
TRBJ1-2 TRBV29-1 NA NA CSWGLKKNYGYTF TGCAGCTGGGGACTAAAAAAAAACTATGGCTACACCTTC
TRBJ1-2 TRBV12-5 NA NA CASGDSGTPNYGYTF TGTGCTAGTGGCGATTCCGGGACACCTAACTATGGCTACACCTTC
TRBJ1-5 TRBV7-2 NA TRBD1 CASSSPTGHQPQHF TGTGCCAGCAGCTCCCCGACAGGGCACCAGCCCCAGCATTTT
TRBJ1-2 TRBV7-3 NA TRBD1 CASSLGDRPAYGYTF TGTGCCAGCAGCTTGGGGGACAGGCCCGCGTATGGCTACACCTTC
TRBJ2-5 TRBV28 NA TRBD2 CASSLTGGQETQYF TGTGCCAGCAGTTTAACGGGGGGCCAAGAGACCCAGTACTTC
TRBJ2-7 TRBV9 NA NA CASSPRVVESSYEQYF TGTGCCAGCAGCCCCAGGGTCGTAGAGAGCTCCTACGAGCAGTACTTC
TRBJ2-2 TRBV6-5 NA TRBD1 CASSSGRGPGELFF TGTGCCAGCAGTTCCGGCAGGGGGCCCGGGGAGCTGTTTTTT
TRBJ1-2 TRBV19 NA NA CASSSPLRDYGYTF TGTGCCAGTAGTTCACCACTTCGAGACTATGGCTACACCTTC
TRBJ1-1 TRBV30 few NA CAWRRGNTEAFF TGTGCCTGGAGAAGGGGGAACACTGAAGCTTTCTTT
TRBJ1-3 TRBV6-2/TRBV6-3 NA TRBD1 CASSFFGDRGISGNTIYF TGTGCCAGCAGTTTCTTCGGGGACAGGGGAATCTCTGGAAACACCATATATTTT
TRBJ2-2 TRBV19 NA TRBD1 CASSVIGTGNTGELFF TGTGCCAGTAGCGTCATCGGGACAGGGAACACCGGGGAGCTGTTTTTT
TRBJ2-1 TRBV6-2/TRBV6-3 NA NA CASSYNSGGPYNEQFF TGTGCCAGCAGTTACAATTCGGGGGGCCCGTACAATGAGCAGTTCTTC
TRBJ2-3 TRBV10-3 NA NA CAIKKEEASDTQYF TGTGCCATCAAAAAGGAAGAGGCCTCGGATACGCAGTATTTT
TRBJ2-7 TRBV5-6 NA TRBD1 CASSWTGQEVYEQYF TGTGCCAGCAGCTGGACGGGACAGGAGGTCTACGAGCAGTACTTC
TRBJ2-2 TRBV30 NA TRBD1 CAWRPMDRDTGELFF TGTGCCTGGAGACCAATGGACAGGGACACCGGGGAGCTGTTTTTT
TRBJ1-2 TRBV9 NA TRBD1 CASSVDQGVGGKNGYTF TGTGCCAGCAGCGTCGATCAGGGGGTGGGTGGGAAAAATGGCTACACCTTC
TRBJ1-2 TRBV18 NA NA CASSPPSRTGRGYTF TGTGCCAGCTCACCCCCCTCCAGGACTGGAAGAGGCTACACCTTC
TRBJ1-4 TRBV10-3 NA TRBD1 CAIRSGTGVLGTNEKLFF TGTGCCATCAGATCCGGGACAGGGGTTTTGGGGACTAATGAAAAACTGTTTTTT
TRBJ1-5 TRBV6-6 NA NA CASSYLGVSNQPQHF TGTGCCAGCAGTTACCTAGGGGTTAGCAATCAGCCCCAGCATTTT
TRBJ2-7 TRBV6-5 NA TRBD2 CASSNEGGKLYEQYF TGTGCCAGCAGTAACGAGGGAGGGAAGCTCTACGAGCAGTACTTC
TRBJ1-5 TRBV6-5 NA NA CASSYLGGQPQHF TGTGCCAGCAGTTACTTAGGGGGTCAGCCCCAGCATTTT
TRBJ2-7 TRBV29-1 NA TRBD2 CSVEEVGRNYEQYF TGCAGCGTTGAAGAGGTCGGGAGGAACTACGAGCAGTACTTC
TRBJ2-7 TRBV5-1 NA NA CASSLGTGSEQYF TGCGCCAGCAGCTTGGGAACGGGTTCCGAGCAGTACTTC
TRBJ1-1 TRBV5-6 NA NA CASSLGGLHTEAFF TGTGCCAGCAGCTTGGGGGGGCTCCACACTGAAGCTTTCTTT
TRBJ2-1 TRBV6-2/TRBV6-3 NA TRBD1 CASSYYRGLIYNEQFF TGTGCCAGCAGTTACTACAGGGGCCTAATTTACAATGAGCAGTTCTTC
TRBJ1-1 TRBV2 NA TRBD1 CASSGDRGRDTAEAFF TGTGCCAGCAGTGGAGACAGGGGGCGGGATACCGCTGAAGCTTTCTTT
TRBJ2-7 TRBV6-2/TRBV6-3 NA TRBD1 CASSYDRGRSYEQYF TGTGCCAGCAGTTACGACAGGGGGAGATCCTACGAGCAGTACTTC
TRBJ2-3 TRBV29-1 NA NA CSVQRDPTDTQYF TGCAGCGTTCAGCGAGATCCCACAGATACGCAGTATTTT
TRBJ2-1 TRBV6-4 NA TRBD2 CASSDSAGGQMNEQFF TGTGCCAGCAGTGACTCGGCGGGGGGGCAGATGAATGAGCAGTTCTTC
TRBJ1-1 TRBV6-5 NA TRBD1 CASKDRGLRNTEAFF TGTGCCAGCAAGGACAGGGGTCTAAGGAACACTGAAGCTTTCTTT